This T cell receptor beta chain came from a study of T-cell reconstitution after alpha-beta-depleted transplantation in children. As for this clonotype: The antigen is undetermined.

The TCRbeta library incorporated unique molecular identifiers. MiXCR, run by TCRdb on the PCR reads, gives a single entry per CDR3 protein. The repertoire holds 700,000 to 850,000 distinct CDR3 sequences, with approximately 15% as singletons. General study findings and limits: Surviving recipient T cells and thymic progenitors accounted for the high day-60 TCRbeta diversity observed in some patients.

CDR3 length: 15 residues. V shed 6 bases and J shed 5 bases, with 17 bases lying between them. CDR1 is SGHRS and CDR2 is YFSETQ in the germline V gene. This TCR derives from a male patient under 18 who had a stem cell transplant for acute lymphoblastic leukemia, so the T cells may come from the graft donor. The sequencing used PBMCs, mostly from graft donor cells, collected 360 days after TCRalphabeta/CD19-depleted stem cell transplant. The chain recombines TRBV5-1 with TRBJ2-2, with D tentatively TRBD1 (5 bases). CDR3 loop: CASTFRTTRTGELFF. The CDR3 region has the DNA TGCGCCAGCACCTTCCGGACAACGAGGACCGGGGAGCTGTTTTTT.